Presented here are 25 T cell receptor beta chains from one specimen sequenced in a study of shared clonotypes between healthy human individuals. Clones were read by immunoSEQ multiplex PCR, and TCRdb kept only the in-frame ones, dropping some. This sample carries about 2.4 million clones, around nine tenths of them seen once, and the ten largest clones take over 0.12%. Sample: naive CD4+ T cells sorted from blood. As to subset: CD45RA+ positively selected. These receptors originate from a man between 18 and 35 years old in good health.

The chain joins TRBV9 to TRBJ1-1, with unresolved D. The CDR3 totals 14 residues. Per the germline V gene, CDR1 is SGDLS and CDR2 is YYNGEE. V was clipped by 0 bases and J by 4 bases, with 10 bases between them. CDR3 nucleotides: TGTGCCAGCAGCGTAGATGGGGTACCCACTGAAGCTTTCTTT. This gives the protein CASSVDGVPTEAFF.

V and J are TRBV27 and TRBJ2-1; 12 bases match TRBD1. The V gene's germline CDR1 is MNHEY and CDR2 SMNVEV (reference sequence). The CDR3 covers 16 residues. The V and J ends lost 6 bases and 8 bases, in that order; junction bases with no gene match: 11. The chain's CDR3 is CASSNPPGQGAYEQFF. CDR3 DNA sequence: TGTGCCAGCAGCAACCCACCGGGACAGGGGGCTTATGAGCAGTTCTTC.

On this clone: Other DNA sequences from this sample encode an identical CDR3 as well. V gene TRBV9 combines with J gene TRBJ2-7; D not certain. In germline, CDR1 is SGDLS, CDR2 YYNGEE. The CDR3 totals 14 residues. V was shortened by 2 bases and J by 2 bases, with 11 bases between the two germline ends. The CDR3 spells CASSVGYGPYEQYF. CDR3 sequence (DNA): TGTGCCAGCAGCGTCGGATACGGGCCCTACGAGCAGTACTTC.

In this sample, this clone turned up once. V usage is TRBV7-9 and J usage is TRBJ1-1; the D is unclear. CDR3 length: 14 residues. Trimming took off 1 base at V and 1 base at J, with 7 bases between the two ends. Germline CDR1 reads SEHNR; CDR2 reads FQNEAQ (reference sequence). Here the CDR3 reads CASSLGTSNTEAFF. Here the CDR3 DNA reads TGTGCCAGCAGCTTAGGGACCTCGAACACTGAAGCTTTCTTT. Combining the CDR3 with reference TRBV7-9 and TRBJ1-1 gives the whole variable domain DTGVSQNPRHKITKRGQNVTFRCDPISEHNRLYWYRQTLGQGPEFLTYFQNEAQLEKSRLLSDRFSAERPKGSFSTLEIQRTEQGDSAMYLCASSLGTSNTEAFFGQGTRLTVV.

The J gene is TRBJ2-2, the V gene TRBV27; weak D call: TRBD1 (5 bases). This CDR3 is 15 amino acids long. Germline CDR1 MNHEY, CDR2 SMNVEV (reference sequence). The V end was cut by 4 bases, the J end by 1 base, with 10 bases between. The CDR3 DNA sequence: TGTGCCAGCAGTTACTTCGACAGGAACACCGGGGAGCTGTTTTTT. This translates into CASSYFDRNTGELFF.

Notes on this clone: This same CDR3 is encoded by further DNA sequences in the sample. The chain has TRBV6-5 and TRBJ2-7; D remains unclear. Looked up from germline, CDR1 is MNHEY and CDR2 is SVGAGI. Trimming stripped 0 bases from V and 2 bases from J, with 5 bases between. This CDR3 has 13 residues. CDR3 sequence: CASSYSLAYEQYF. CDR3 DNA sequence: TGTGCCAGCAGTTACTCACTTGCCTACGAGCAGTACTTC.

The chain employs TRBV19 and TRBJ1-6; TRBD1 is a possible D gene (5 bases). V was cut by 1 base and J by 11 bases, with 12 bases left in between. The CDR3 length is 14 residues. Germline values: CDR1 LNHDA, CDR2 SQIVND (reference sequence). The CDR3 here is CASSIGQFGPPLHF. Here the CDR3 DNA reads TGTGCCAGTAGTATAGGACAGTTCGGTCCACCCCTCCACTTT.

This clone has more than one count but fewer than ten. The sample has other DNA sequences that encode this CDR3 too. The chain carries TRBV7-9 and TRBJ2-3; D gene uncertain. This CDR3 region has 12 residues. Germline V gene lookup returns CDR1 SEHNR and CDR2 FQNEAQ (reference sequence). Trimming removed 3 bases from V and 1 base from J, with 2 bases in between. The CDR3, as DNA: TGTGCCAGCAGCTTCGGCACAGATACGCAGTATTTT. It specifies CASSFGTDTQYF.

V and J are TRBV6-1 and TRBJ2-1; 8 nucleotides align to TRBD1. The CDR3 runs to 17 residues. The V gene end was trimmed by 3 bases and the J gene end by 4 bases; junction bases not matched to a gene: 11. CDR1 is MNHNS and CDR2 is SASEGT in the germline V gene. This chain's CDR3 is CASSDHSGGGRYNEQFF. The CDR3 bases are TGTGCCAGCAGTGATCATTCAGGGGGCGGAAGATACAATGAGCAGTTCTTC.

This rearrangement joins TRBV6-6 to TRBJ1-4; D is undetermined. V lost 8 bases and J 5 bases, leaving 12 bases between the germline ends. Germline assignment: CDR1 MNHNY and CDR2 SVGAGI (reference sequence). The CDR3 contains 13 residues. The CDR3 sequence: CASQGRSNEKLFF. CDR3 nucleotides: TGTGCCAGCCAAGGCAGGTCCAATGAAAAACTGTTTTTT.

This chain connects TRBV30 to TRBJ2-7; 9 positions agree with TRBD2. The CDR3 extends over 16 amino acids. CDR1 GTSNPN and CDR2 SVGIG come from the germline V gene (reference sequence). J gave up 1 base and V 1 base, and 8 bases lay outside the gene matches. The CDR3 nucleotides are TGTGCCTGGAGTGCTTTACTCAGCGGGAGGTCCTACGAGCAGTACTTC. Translation: CAWSALLSGRSYEQYF.

This rearrangement joins TRBV6-5 to TRBJ1-6; possibly TRBD1 for D (6 bases). CDR1 MNHEY and CDR2 SVGAGI come from the germline V gene. Trimming shortened V by 5 bases and J by 6 bases, and 14 bases separated the two germline ends. This CDR3 comprises 15 residues. CDR3 in amino acids: CASSPGGAVNSPLHF. DNA of the CDR3: TGTGCCAGCAGTCCCGGGGGGGCGGTTAATTCACCCCTCCACTTT.

This clone was counted a single time. The chain carries TRBV12-2 and TRBJ2-3; TRBD2 is the table's D call, not checked against the DNA. TRBV12-2 is recorded as a pseudogene. This CDR3 contains 19 residues. CDR3 sequence (DNA): TGTGCAAGTCGCCCGACTAGGCCCGGGACTAGCGGACGCACAGATACGCAGTATTTT. This codes for CASRPTRPGTSGRTDTQYF.

V usage is TRBV15 and J usage is TRBJ1-4; tentatively, D is TRBD1 (5 bases). CDR3 length: 14 amino acids. The V gene lost 6 bases and the J gene lost 3 bases, with 11 bases spanning the gap. Looked up from germline, CDR1 is LNHNV and CDR2 is YYDKDF (reference sequence). CDR3 region: CATRSGGANEKLFF. Written as DNA, the CDR3 is TGTGCCACCAGAAGTGGAGGGGCTAATGAAAAACTGTTTTTT.

This sequence joins TRBV28 and TRBJ1-4; D is uncertain. V was clipped by 6 bases and J by 8 bases, with 19 bases between them. Per the germline V gene, CDR1 is MDHEN and CDR2 is SYDVKM. This CDR3 is 15 amino acids long. CDR3 loop: CASREGSGRGEKLFF. CDR3 DNA sequence: TGTGCCAGCAGGGAAGGATCGGGTCGAGGGGAAAAACTGTTTTTT.

As concerns this clone: Other DNA sequences in the same sample also yield this CDR3. V gene TRBV7-2 combines with J gene TRBJ2-7, with TRBD1 matching 11 bases. J was trimmed by 2 bases and V by 6 bases; bases with no gene match: 6. Germline-derived CDR1 and CDR2 are SGHTA and FQGNSA. The CDR3 has 15 residues. In DNA, the CDR3 is TGTGCCAGCAGTGCACCGGGACAGGGGGCCTACGAGCAGTACTTC. It specifies CASSAPGQGAYEQYF.

The genes are TRBV5-1 and TRBJ1-6, with 9 bases fitting TRBD1. This CDR3 is 16 amino acids long. The trim removed 0 bases at V and 9 bases at J, leaving 7 bases unmatched. Germline CDR1 is SGHRS and CDR2 is YFSETQ. The DNA of the CDR3 is TGCGCCAGCAGCTTGGAGGGACAGGGACAGAGTTCACCCCTCCACTTT. This encodes CASSLEGQGQSSPLHF.

This sequence joins TRBV6-5 and TRBJ2-7; D is uncertain. V lost 4 bases and J 3 bases, leaving 16 bases between the germline ends. Germline V gene sequence: CDR1 MNHEY, CDR2 SVGAGI. This CDR3 region has 15 residues. CDR3: CASSSSLARNYEQYF. Written as DNA, the CDR3 is TGTGCCAGCAGTTCCTCTTTAGCTCGGAACTACGAGCAGTACTTC.

This clone was found once. The chain employs TRBV27 and TRBJ2-2, with D hard to call. V lost 8 bases, J lost 0 bases, and 10 bases lay in between. The germline gives CDR1 MNHEY, CDR2 SMNVEV (reference sequence). The CDR3 sequence is 14 residues long. DNA of the CDR3: TGTGCCAGCCGGTCCGACCCGAACACCGGGGAGCTGTTTTTT. This translates into CASRSDPNTGELFF.

The J gene is TRBJ2-1, the V gene TRBV15; no definite D call. V lost 1 base to trimming and J lost 6 bases, with 4 bases between them. Germline lookup yields CDR1 LNHNV and CDR2 YYDKDF (reference sequence). The CDR3 has 12 residues. The CDR3 DNA reads as TGTGCCACCAGCAGAGGTAGCAATGAGCAGTTCTTC. Translation gives CATSRGSNEQFF.

A word on this clone: The sample carries other DNA sequences with the same CDR3. The rearrangement links TRBV6-5 to TRBJ1-5; TRBD1 is a possible D gene (6 bases). This CDR3 is 12 amino acids long. Trimming removed 9 bases at V and 2 bases at J, with 8 bases between. Germline CDR1 is MNHEY and CDR2 is SVGAGI. The CDR3 DNA follows: TGTGCCAGTCGACAGGGCAATCAGCCCCAGCATTTT. Translated, it gives CASRQGNQPQHF.

This clone was observed a few times. The chain uses TRBV28 and TRBJ1-5; 9 bases are shared with TRBD1. Germline CDR1 MDHEN, CDR2 SYDVKM. The CDR3 runs to 15 residues. V dropped 4 bases and J dropped 7; count of bases not matched to a gene: 8. The CDR3 bases are TGTGCCAGCAGTTCCGGGACAGGGTACGGACAGCCCCAGCATTTT. This translates into CASSSGTGYGQPQHF.

With respect to this clone: This same CDR3 is encoded by further DNA sequences in the sample. The rearrangement joins TRBV5-6 to TRBJ2-7; unclear D gene. Germline CDR1 is SGHDT and CDR2 is YYEEEE. This CDR3 contains 13 residues. V was cut by 2 bases and J by 2 bases, with 8 bases left in between. CDR3 residues: CASSLAGPYEQYF. The CDR3 DNA sequence: TGTGCCAGCAGCTTAGCTGGACCCTACGAGCAGTACTTC. Together with reference TRBV5-6 and TRBJ2-7, the CDR3 gives the full variable domain: DAGVTQSPTHLIKTRGQQVTLRCSPKSGHDTVSWYQQALGQGPQFIFQYYEEEERQRGNFPDRFSGHQFPNYSSELNVNALLLGDSALYLCASSLAGPYEQYFGPGTRLTVT.

This sequence joins TRBV19 and TRBJ1-5; D is undetermined. Trimming stripped 4 bases from V and 7 bases from J, with 14 bases between. Germline CDR1 LNHDA, CDR2 SQIVND (reference sequence). The CDR3 sequence is 14 residues long. The CDR3: CASSTTDLSQPQHF. The CDR3 nucleotides are TGTGCCAGTAGTACAACGGACCTCTCACAGCCCCAGCATTTT.

This chain links TRBV19 with TRBJ2-1, with 8 bases that match TRBD1. The junction had 7 bases not matched to a gene; V was cut back by 6 bases and J by 3 bases. Germline V gene sequence: CDR1 LNHDA, CDR2 SQIVND (reference sequence). The CDR3 has 15 amino acids. DNA for the CDR3: TGTGCCAGTAGAACCCCAGGGGGCGGCTACAATGAGCAGTTCTTC. As protein: CASRTPGGGYNEQFF.